The 24 T cell receptor beta chains presented below share a single source sample, sequenced in a study of blood T cell repertoires in COVID-19. TCRdb's copy holds only in-frame clones and misses some; the assay was immunoSEQ multiplex PCR. The repertoire holds about 160,000 clones, with 65% to 85% as singletons. Sequencing used PBMCs or T cells enriched from blood (not recorded which). These TCRs come from a man aged 35-49 years who had recovered from COVID-19.

This rearrangement joins TRBV15 to TRBJ1-5; D is unclear. The germline V gene has CDR1 LNHNV and CDR2 YYDKDF (reference sequence). Deletions cut 0 bases from V and 7 bases from J, with 7 bases between. CDR3 size: 13 residues. CDR3 residues: CATSRDAGQPQHF. The CDR3 DNA reads as TGTGCCACCAGCAGAGATGCAGGCCAGCCCCAGCATTTT.

The chain recombines TRBV7-9 with TRBJ1-2; D ambiguous. The CDR3 spans 12 residues. Looked up from germline, CDR1 is SEHNR and CDR2 is FQNEAQ (reference sequence). V was trimmed by 1 base and J by 7 bases, leaving 7 bases between them. CDR3 sequence (DNA): TGTGCCAGCAGCTTAGTGACTTCTGGCTACACCTTC. Translation: CASSLVTSGYTF.

The V and J genes are TRBV7-9 and TRBJ1-6; 9 positions agree with TRBD1. The CDR3 length is 15 residues. V lost 3 bases and J lost 6; bases outside the gene matches: 3. The germline V gene encodes CDR1 SEHNR and CDR2 FQNEAQ (reference sequence). CDR3 sequence reads: CASSFMTGGNSPLHF. As DNA, the CDR3 is TGTGCCAGCAGCTTCATGACAGGGGGTAATTCACCCCTCCACTTT.

The V and J genes are TRBV9 and TRBJ2-1; TRBD2 is a possible D gene (7 bases). Germline V CDR1 and CDR2: SGDLS, YYNGEE. CDR3 length: 17 amino acids. V lost 0 bases and J 5 bases, leaving 18 bases between the germline ends. The CDR3 region has the DNA TGTGCCAGCAGCGTAGCTGGAGGGGGGCTAGCGGACAATGAGCAGTTCTTC. Amino acids: CASSVAGGGLADNEQFF.

V gene TRBV9 combines with J gene TRBJ2-2; no clear D. This CDR3 has 12 amino acids. CDR1 and CDR2 (germline): SGDLS, YYNGEE. The V end was cut by 0 bases, the J end by 8 bases, with 5 bases between. CDR3 in amino acids: CASSVERGELFF. CDR3 DNA sequence: TGTGCCAGCAGCGTAGAGCGAGGGGAGCTGTTTTTT.

This clone was counted between two and nine times. This chain links TRBV7-9 with TRBJ1-3, with no clear D. Deletions cut 5 bases from V and 1 base from J, with 6 bases between. Per germline, CDR1 SEHNR and CDR2 FQNEAQ (reference sequence). The length of the CDR3 is 13 residues. The CDR3 DNA reads as TGTGCCAGCAGCGAGGTGTCTGGAAACACCATATATTTT. This sequence encodes CASSEVSGNTIYF.

The chain links TRBV12-3 or TRBV12-4 to TRBJ1-2, with D unclear. The V gene lost 6 bases and the J gene lost 6 bases, with 11 bases spanning the gap. CDR3 length equals 12 residues. CDR3 protein: CASRDSADGYTF. The DNA of the CDR3 is TGTGCCAGCAGGGACTCCGCGGATGGCTACACCTTC.

This sequence joins TRBV5-1 and TRBJ2-1; TRBD2 matches 8 bases. The ends lost 0 bases at V and 7 bases at J; junction bases unmatched: 6. The CDR3 covers 15 residues. Germline V gives CDR1 SGHRS, CDR2 YFSETQ. This chain's CDR3 is CASSLVGGAENEQFF. CDR3 nucleotide sequence: TGCGCCAGCAGCTTGGTCGGGGGGGCGGAAAATGAGCAGTTCTTC.

This CDR3 reads CASSHGGTGRTDTQYF. The CDR3 DNA is TGTGCCAGCAGCCACGGGGGGACAGGGCGCACAGATACGCAGTATTTT. The chain couples TRBV13 to TRBJ2-3, with TRBD1 matching 9 bases. V trimming: 5 bases; J trimming: 1 base; junction bases outside the gene matches: 7. Looked up from germline, CDR1 is PRHDT and CDR2 is FYEKMQ (reference sequence). The CDR3 covers 16 residues.

CDR3 in amino acids: CASRGGSLNTGELFF. In nucleotides, the CDR3 is TGTGCCAGTAGGGGGGGATCCTTAAACACCGGGGAGCTGTTTTTT. The V call is TRBV19, the J call TRBJ2-2, with D perhaps TRBD2 (6 bases). The CDR3 spans 15 residues. V was pared by 6 bases and J by 2 bases, with 13 bases between. Germline lookup yields CDR1 LNHDA and CDR2 SQIVND (reference sequence). Drawing the rest from reference TRBV19 and TRBJ2-2, the complete variable domain is DGGITQSPKYLFRKEGQNVTLSCEQNLNHDAMYWYRQDPGQGLRLIYYSQIVNDFQKGDIAEGYSVSREKKESFPLTVTSAQKNPTAFYLCASRGGSLNTGELFFGEGSRLTVL.

The J gene is TRBJ2-7, the V gene TRBV5-5; 7 bases map to TRBD1. This CDR3 has 14 amino acids. CDR1 is SGHKS and CDR2 is YYEKEE in the germline V gene (reference sequence). Trimming cost V 0 bases and J 4 bases; bases outside gene matches: 4. The CDR3 region has the DNA TGTGCCAGCAGCTTGGGGGACAGCTTTTACGAGCAGTACGTC. It is translated as CASSLGDSFYEQYV.

The CDR3 DNA reads as TGTGTCAGAAGCTCGGGACAGGGTAAGCATGCTTTCTTT. It is translated as CVRSSGQGKHAFF. This rearrangement joins TRBV7-5 to TRBJ1-1; the DNA was not used to check the table's D call, TRBD1. TRBV7-5 constitutes a pseudogene. There are 13 residues in the CDR3.

The gene calls are TRBV29-1 and TRBJ1-5, with 7 nucleotides matching TRBD1. The CDR3 totals 13 residues. Trimming at V came to 3 bases and at J to 6 bases, leaving 5 bases not matched to a gene. CDR1 is SQVTM and CDR2 is ANQGSEA in the germline V gene. CDR3 coding DNA: TGCAGCGTTGAGGGGACAGTTGTTCAGCCCCAGCATTTT. Its protein product is CSVEGTVVQPQHF. The variable domain in full, completed from reference TRBV29-1 and TRBJ1-5, reads SAVISQKPSRDICQRGTSLTIQCQVDSQVTMMFWYRQQPGQSLTLIATANQGSEATYESGFVIDKFPISRPNLTFSTLTVSNMSPEDSSIYLCSVEGTVVQPQHFGDGTRLSIL.

This clone was seen more than once but under ten times. The chain employs TRBV2 and TRBJ1-4, with TRBD1 identical over 8 bases. Germline-derived CDR1 and CDR2 are SNHLY and FYNNEI. Trimming removed 9 bases from V and 4 bases from J; junction bases left unmatched: 1. This CDR3 region has 12 residues. The CDR3 nucleotides are TGTGCCAGGGGACAGGTTAATGAAAAACTGTTTTTT. The encoded protein is CARGQVNEKLFF.

J is TRBJ1-2 and V is TRBV30; 10 nucleotides line up with TRBD1. The CDR3 has 14 residues. Germline-derived CDR1 and CDR2 are GTSNPN and SVGIG (reference sequence). V trimming: 3 bases; J trimming: 7 bases; junction bases outside the gene matches: 8. CDR3 nucleotides: TGTGCCTGGAGGATCGGACAGGGGGGAGGTGGCTACACCTTC. Protein sequence: CAWRIGQGGGGYTF.

The chain recombines TRBV3-1 (or the pseudogene TRBV3-2) with TRBJ2-2; D gene ambiguous. V shed 4 bases and J shed 0 bases, with 9 bases lying between them. This CDR3 is built from 15 residues. Germline-derived CDR1 and CDR2 are LGHDT and YNNKEL (reference sequence). CDR3 DNA: TGTGCCAGCAGCCGTAACTCACCGAACACCGGGGAGCTGTTTTTT. It yields the protein CASSRNSPNTGELFF.

The J gene is TRBJ2-4, the V gene TRBV2, with 8 bases matching TRBD1. J gave up 2 bases and V 6 bases, and 3 bases lay outside the gene matches. The CDR3 contains 14 residues. Per germline, CDR1 SNHLY and CDR2 FYNNEI. The CDR3 loop reads CASRDRASKNIQYF. The DNA for the CDR3 is TGTGCCAGCAGGGACAGGGCTTCCAAAAACATTCAGTACTTC.

The rearrangement joins TRBV6-1 to TRBJ2-5; 8 positions match TRBD1. The CDR3 totals 16 residues. With V trimmed by 4 bases and J by 5 bases, 12 bases remained unmatched. Germline CDR1 is MNHNS and CDR2 is SASEGT. The CDR3 DNA follows: TGTGCCAGCAGTGCGGTCCAGGGGGCGACGCGGGAGACCCAGTACTTC. This encodes CASSAVQGATRETQYF.

The rearrangement uses TRBV7-2 and TRBJ1-3, with TRBD1 matching 7 bases. After removal of 4 bases from V and 4 bases from J, the junction contained 4 bases not matched to a gene. CDR1 SGHTA and CDR2 FQGNSA come from the germline V gene. The CDR3 length is 14 residues. The CDR3 DNA reads TGTGCCAGCAGCTATAGACAGGGAGGAAACACCATATATTTT. Translation: CASSYRQGGNTIYF.

CDR3 nucleotide sequence: TGTGCCAGCAGCCAAGGGGGGGGCCCCGGCTACACCTTC. It yields the protein CASSQGGGPGYTF. V usage is TRBV3-1 (or the pseudogene TRBV3-2) and J usage is TRBJ1-2; perhaps TRBD1 as D (6 bases). V was clipped by 1 base and J by 8 bases, with 11 bases between them. Germline loops: CDR1 LGHDT, CDR2 YNNKEL (reference sequence). This CDR3 is built from 13 residues.

This chain joins TRBV2 and TRBJ1-1; the D gene is possibly TRBD1 (6 bases). The V gene lost 4 bases and the J gene lost 5 bases, with 17 bases spanning the gap. Germline CDR1 SNHLY, CDR2 FYNNEI. The CDR3 loop spans 15 amino acids. As DNA, the CDR3 is TGTGCCAGCAGTGCGCGAGGGGGGGATCAGACTGAAGCTTTCTTT. Protein sequence: CASSARGGDQTEAFF.

V is TRBV10-3 and J is TRBJ2-5; 7 nucleotides agree with TRBD1. CDR1 is ENHRY, CDR2 SYGVKD, per germline. The CDR3 runs 13 residues. J was trimmed by 4 bases and V by 6 bases; bases with no gene match: 5. The CDR3: CAISLTGRETQYF. CDR3 bases: TGTGCCATCAGCCTGACAGGGAGAGAGACCCAGTACTTC.

The genes are TRBV2 and TRBJ2-2; 9 nucleotides match TRBD1. In germline, CDR1 is SNHLY, CDR2 FYNNEI. The V segment lost 8 bases and the J segment 5 bases; nucleotides outside the gene matches: 3. The CDR3 runs to 13 residues. CDR3 DNA sequence: TGTGCCAGCCGGGACAGGGCTACCGGGGAGCTGTTTTTT. This translates into CASRDRATGELFF. The variable domain in full, with the rest retrieved from reference TRBV2 and TRBJ2-2, is EPEVTQTPSHQVTQMGQEVILRCVPISNHLYFYWYRQILGQKVEFLVSFYNNEISEKSEIFDDQFSVERPDGSNFTLKIRSTKLEDSAMYFCASRDRATGELFFGEGSRLTVL.

The CDR3 nucleotides read TGCGCCAGCAGCCAAGATATTACGAGCGGGGGGGCCCGACGAGAGACCCAGTACTTC. It is translated as CASSQDITSGGARRETQYF. The rearrangement uses TRBV4-1 and TRBJ2-5; 10 nucleotides align to TRBD2. V lost 0 bases and J lost 4; bases outside the gene matches: 14. Looked up from germline, CDR1 is MGHRA and CDR2 is YSYEKL. The length of the CDR3 is 19 residues.